The next 20 T cell receptor beta chains were all read from a single sample in a study of T cells in localized non-small cell lung cancer. Generated by immunoSEQ multiplex PCR, the TCRdb table keeps only in-frame clones and is missing some. The sample consists of about 26,000 clones, 91% of them appearing once. The sequences come from peripheral blood, collected before any cancer treatment. The receptors were sampled from a female donor over 55 with stage II squamous cell lung carcinoma.

Only one count was recorded for this clone. The V call is TRBV6-6, the J call TRBJ2-5; 10 nucleotides align to TRBD1. The CDR3 runs 15 residues. Germline CDR1 MNHNY, CDR2 SVGAGI (reference sequence). V shed 6 bases and J 4 bases; nucleotides not matched to a gene: 8. The CDR3 coding sequence is TGTGCCAGCAGGCCGGGACAGGGGAGTGGAGAGACCCAGTACTTC. It yields the protein CASRPGQGSGETQYF.

This sequence joins TRBV5-1 and TRBJ1-5; D possibly corresponds to TRBD1 (6 bases). This CDR3 has 15 residues. Trimming removed 2 bases at V and 2 bases at J, with 11 bases between. The germline CDR1 and CDR2 sequences are SGHRS and YFSETQ. CDR3 in amino acids: CASSLDPGGNQPQHF. CDR3 bases: TGCGCCAGCAGCTTAGATCCAGGGGGCAATCAGCCCCAGCATTTT.

The CDR3 here is CATSSPRGGAGQPQHF. The CDR3 DNA follows: TGTGCCACCAGCAGTCCCCGGGGGGGGGCGGGTCAGCCCCAGCATTTT. V and J are TRBV15 and TRBJ1-5; tentative D call: TRBD1 (6 bases). Germline V gives CDR1 LNHNV, CDR2 YYDKDF (reference sequence). This CDR3 region has 16 residues. The V end lost 3 bases, the J end lost 6 bases, and 18 bases lay between the germline ends. Full variable domain (outside the CDR3, taken from reference TRBV15 and TRBJ1-5): DAMVIQNPRYQVTQFGKPVTLSCSQTLNHNVMYWYQQKSSQAPKLLFHYYDKDFNNEADTPDNFQSRRPNTSFCFLDIRSPGLGDTAMYLCATSSPRGGAGQPQHFGDGTRLSIL.

This chain connects TRBV10-3 to TRBJ2-3; 8 bases align to TRBD2. V lost 8 bases, J lost 5 bases, and 6 bases stayed unmatched. The CDR3 totals 13 residues. Germline lookup yields CDR1 ENHRY and CDR2 SYGVKD. The CDR3 coding sequence is TGTGCCATCCGGCGGGGGGCGGAAGATACGCAGTATTTT. Residues: CAIRRGAEDTQYF.

V is TRBV5-6 and J is TRBJ1-1, with TRBD1 matching 10 bases. Per the germline V gene, CDR1 is SGHDT and CDR2 is YYEEEE. The length of the CDR3 is 15 residues. Trimming cost V 3 bases and J 0 bases; bases outside gene matches: 2. The CDR3 sequence: CASSWGQGLNTEAFF. CDR3 DNA: TGTGCCAGCAGCTGGGGACAGGGGTTGAACACTGAAGCTTTCTTT.

The chain combines TRBV15 with TRBJ2-2; 7 bases agree with TRBD1. The CDR3 sequence is 15 residues long. Per the germline V gene, CDR1 is LNHNV and CDR2 is YYDKDF (reference sequence). V was clipped by 5 bases and J by 3 bases; unmatched bases: 6. As DNA, the CDR3 is TGTGCCACCAGCGTCCCCGGGACAGACACCGGGGAGCTGTTTTTT. Protein sequence: CATSVPGTDTGELFF.

The V call is TRBV5-8, the J call TRBJ2-1, with 7 bases fitting TRBD2. Per germline, CDR1 SGHTS and CDR2 YDEGEE. The CDR3 contains 13 residues. The V gene end was trimmed by 4 bases and the J gene end by 4 bases; junction bases not matched to a gene: 2. The CDR3 protein is CASSREVYNEQFF. Written as DNA, the CDR3 is TGTGCCAGCAGCCGGGAGGTATACAATGAGCAGTTCTTC.

The V call is TRBV7-9, the J call TRBJ2-7; 8 bases match TRBD1. The CDR3 has 15 amino acids. The J segment lost 6 bases and the V segment lost 1 base, leaving 8 bases of the junction unmatched. Germline CDR1 SEHNR, CDR2 FQNEAQ (reference sequence). CDR3 bases: TGTGCCAGCAGCTTAGAGGGGACAGGTTCGGTCGAGCAGTACTTC. Residues: CASSLEGTGSVEQYF.

The chain uses TRBV9 and TRBJ2-3, with D tentatively TRBD2 (6 bases). Germline CDR1 is SGDLS and CDR2 is YYNGEE. Deletions cut 6 bases from V and 2 bases from J, with 13 bases between. The CDR3 length is 14 residues. The CDR3 DNA is TGTGCCAGCACCCGGGACTCCTTCACAGATACGCAGTATTTT. Its protein product is CASTRDSFTDTQYF. The full variable domain, completed using reference TRBV9 and TRBJ2-3, is DSGVTQTPKHLITATGQRVTLRCSPRSGDLSVYWYQQSLDQGLQFLIQYYNGEERAKGNILERFSAQQFPDLHSELNLSSLELGDSALYFCASTRDSFTDTQYFGPGTRLTVL.

Details on this clone: The same CDR3 is also encoded by other DNA sequences in this sample. The V call is TRBV7-9, the J call TRBJ2-7; 8 nucleotides align to TRBD1. This CDR3 region has 14 residues. The V segment lost 5 bases and the J segment 5 bases; nucleotides outside the gene matches: 8. The germline gives CDR1 SEHNR, CDR2 FQNEAQ (reference sequence). The CDR3 DNA sequence: TGTGCCAGCAGCCCGGACAGGGCACGTCACGAGCAGTACTTC. Translated, it gives CASSPDRARHEQYF.

The V and J genes are TRBV7-9 and TRBJ2-1; TRBD2 matches 14 bases. The junction had 6 bases not matched to a gene; V was cut back by 5 bases and J by 6 bases. Per germline, CDR1 SEHNR and CDR2 FQNEAQ (reference sequence). CDR3 size: 16 residues. Here the CDR3 reads CASSPGLAGGFNEQFF. CDR3 DNA sequence: TGTGCCAGCAGCCCAGGACTAGCGGGAGGCTTCAATGAGCAGTTCTTC.

The genes are TRBV6-5 and TRBJ1-1; no clear D. Per the germline V gene, CDR1 is MNHEY and CDR2 is SVGAGI. The CDR3 length is 15 residues. Trimming shortened V by 0 bases and J by 0 bases, and 8 bases separated the two germline ends. The CDR3 DNA follows: TGTGCCAGCAGTTACTCGGGCAGCATGAACACTGAAGCTTTCTTT. Encoded protein: CASSYSGSMNTEAFF.

V usage is TRBV5-6 and J usage is TRBJ2-5, with 8 bases that match TRBD2. The CDR3 spans 17 residues. V dropped 0 bases and J dropped 5; count of bases not matched to a gene: 12. Germline CDR1 reads SGHDT; CDR2 reads YYEEEE. DNA of the CDR3: TGTGCCAGCAGCTTGGTAATCGGGCCGGGGGGGCAGGAGACCCAGTACTTC. Encoded protein: CASSLVIGPGGQETQYF.

This chain joins TRBV13 and TRBJ1-1; 12 nucleotides align to TRBD1. Germline V gene lookup returns CDR1 PRHDT and CDR2 FYEKMQ (reference sequence). CDR3 size: 16 residues. J gave up 3 bases and V 3 bases, and 5 bases lay outside the gene matches. This CDR3 reads CASSFGGQGAYTEAFF. Written as DNA, the CDR3 is TGTGCCAGCAGCTTCGGGGGACAGGGGGCATACACTGAAGCTTTCTTT.

This chain joins TRBV4-1 and TRBJ2-6; D is ambiguous. The V end lost 5 bases, the J end lost 2 bases, and 25 bases lay between the germline ends. The CDR3 loop spans 20 amino acids. CDR1 is MGHRA, CDR2 YSYEKL, per germline. The CDR3 DNA follows: TGCGCCAGCAGCTCCCGGTCGTTGGGAACGACGAGTCCTGGGGCCAACGTCCTGACTTTC. It encodes CASSSRSLGTTSPGANVLTF.

This chain uses TRBV18 with TRBJ1-1, with D unresolved. Germline V gene lookup returns CDR1 KGHSH and CDR2 LQKENI. Trimming pared 0 bases from V and 6 bases from J, leaving 11 bases between. This CDR3 comprises 14 residues. For the CDR3, the DNA is TGTGCCAGCTCACCACCCGGGCGGGCGGCTGAAGCTTTCTTT. Its translation: CASSPPGRAAEAFF.

The chain is built from TRBV12-2 and TRBJ1-1. TRBV12-2 counts as a pseudogene. The CDR3 has 11 amino acids. CDR3 bases: TGTGCAAGTCGCTACAACACTGAAGCTTTCTTT. This encodes CASRYNTEAFF.

This clone is a singleton in its sample. The gene calls are TRBV2 and TRBJ1-2; D unresolved. The V gene's germline CDR1 is SNHLY and CDR2 FYNNEI. With 6 bases removed from V and 2 bases from J, the gap between germline ends came to 7 bases. The CDR3 loop spans 12 amino acids. DNA of the CDR3: TGTGCCAGCAGCCGGTCCAACTATGGCTACACCTTC. Its translation: CASSRSNYGYTF.

The chain employs TRBV11-2 and TRBJ2-1; D is unresolved. Trimming stripped 1 base from V and 3 bases from J, with 10 bases between. The CDR3 runs to 15 residues. CDR1 and CDR2 (germline): SGHAT, FQNNGV. The CDR3 spells CASSLVRVLYNEQFF. The DNA of the CDR3 is TGTGCCAGCAGCTTAGTTAGGGTCCTCTACAATGAGCAGTTCTTC.

The rearrangement links TRBV7-3 to TRBJ2-5; 11 nucleotides line up with TRBD2. V was clipped by 1 base and J by 2 bases; unmatched bases: 0. Germline V gene sequence: CDR1 SGHTA, CDR2 FQGTGA. This CDR3 contains 15 residues. The CDR3 DNA sequence: TGTGCCAGCAGCTTAAGACTAGCGGGGCAAGAGACCCAGTACTTC. Its translation: CASSLRLAGQETQYF.